This TCR beta chain was found in a study of human CD4 T cells and Enterobacteriaceae (dated by TCRdb to the early 2020s). Memory CD4+ T cells, defined as all CD4+ cells other than CD45RA+CCR7+CD95- naive cells, were FACS-sorted on a FACSAria III to a purity of over 95%. Blood from healthy donors came from blood donation centers in Switzerland. Positive selection with CD4 and CD14 magnetic microbeads was used to enrich total CD4+ T cells and monocytes. CD8+, CD14+, CD16+, CD56+, CD19+ and CD25-bright cells were excluded prior to sorting. In a couple of blood donors, total memory CD4+ T cells were sequenced directly ex vivo to assess in vivo expansion of bacteria-reactive clonotypes. Isolation of peripheral blood mononuclear cells from donor blood was performed with Ficoll-Paque Plus. This clone turned up a few times. Its antigen is not yet known. No base qualities exist here, and no much larger clone lies one base off it.

CDR1 SGDLS and CDR2 YYNGEE were looked up in the germline V gene. The CDR3 contains 13 residues, cysteine and phenylalanine counted. The DNA shown is the 39-base CDR3, in frame from base 1. V and J are truncated by 3 bases and 4 bases respectively, leaving an intervening sequence of 8 bases. Overall study outcomes, separate from this receptor: The reactivity of ex vivo clonotypes was inferred solely through the matching of nucleotide sequences to CFSE-low cultures from the same donors. Ex vivo, broadly cross-reactive clonotypes were observed to appear more expanded than specific clonotypes, with about 55% of the 19 and about two thirds of the roughly 30 being found within the top 5%.

Deep-level sequencing, with a detection sensitivity of one cell in 200,000, was applied to the ex vivo total memory CD4+ samples. Genomic DNA was extracted from cell pellets with the QIAamp DNA Micro Kit, and its quantity and purity were checked by spectrophotometry. TCR Vbeta CDR3 regions were amplified with the immunoSEQ multiplex PCR assay. Sequencing of amplicons was performed on the Illumina HiSeq platform. The retrieved sequences were 87 nucleotides long and included the CDR3 region. On the authors' methods: Each unique productive TCR Vbeta nucleotide sequence counted as a clonotype and was quantified by productive template frequency from ImmunoSEQ Analyzer V3.0. A threshold at the top 5th percentile of each frequency-ranked repertoire was used to define expanded clonotypes. Repertoire overlap was computed as Chao-Jaccard with the R package fossil and visualized by nonmetric multidimensional scaling with the R package MASS. TCRdb provides this immuneACCESS table in a form limited to in-frame rearrangements. Some clones are lacking; in checked studies, under half of them reflect an unresolved V gene, and why the rest are absent is not known. V, J and clone size are those of that table, while D and trimming were read from the DNA. This sample has fewer than 35,000 clones in its table, and approximately 78% of those were observed once. The leading ten clones occupy around 0.91% of the sample.

This TCR came from a human donor in good health. The sequence joins TRBV9 to TRBJ2-1, with the identity of the D gene unclear. What was sequenced was memory CD4+ T cells from blood. The sample's cell subset or site label, decoded: total memory CD4 T cells sorted directly ex vivo, unstimulated. CDR3 sequence: CASSAHGYNEQFF. The DNA sequence reads TGTGCCAGCAGCGCCCACGGATACAATGAGCAGTTCTTC. Beyond the CDR3, the reference TRBV9 and TRBJ2-1 genes provide the residues; the full variable domain reads: DSGVTQTPKHLITATGQRVTLRCSPRSGDLSVYWYQQSLDQGLQFLIQYYNGEERAKGNILERFSAQQFPDLHSELNLSSLELGDSALYFCASSAHGYNEQFFGPGTRLTVL.